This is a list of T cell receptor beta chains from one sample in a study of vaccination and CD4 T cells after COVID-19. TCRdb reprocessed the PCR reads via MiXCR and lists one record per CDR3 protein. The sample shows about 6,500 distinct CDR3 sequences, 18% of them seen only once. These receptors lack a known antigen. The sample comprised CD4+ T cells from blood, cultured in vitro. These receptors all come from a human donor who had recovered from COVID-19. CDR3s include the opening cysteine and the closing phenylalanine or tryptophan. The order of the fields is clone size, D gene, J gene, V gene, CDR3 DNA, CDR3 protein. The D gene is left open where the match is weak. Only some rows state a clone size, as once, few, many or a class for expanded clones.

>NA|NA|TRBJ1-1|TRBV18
TGTGCCAGCTCACCCAGGAACACTGAAGCTTTCTTT
CASSPRNTEAFF
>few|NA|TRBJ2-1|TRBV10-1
TGCGCCAGCAGTGCGGACGGGTACAATGAGCAGTTCTTC
CASSADGYNEQFF
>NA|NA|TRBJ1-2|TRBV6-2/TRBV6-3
TGTGCCAGCAGTTACGGTGGGACATCCTCTAACTATGGCTACACCTTC
CASSYGGTSSNYGYTF
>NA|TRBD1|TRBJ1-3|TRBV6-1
TGTGCCAGCAGTGATGCCCGGGACAGGGGCTCTGGAAACACCATATATTTT
CASSDARDRGSGNTIYF
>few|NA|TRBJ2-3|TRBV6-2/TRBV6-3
TGTGCCACAACTCGGCTTGGTCCCGGTACAGATACGCAGTATTTT
CATTRLGPGTDTQYF
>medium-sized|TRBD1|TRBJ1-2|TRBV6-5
TGTGCCAGCAGTTCCCATGACAGGGACGGCTACACCTTC
CASSSHDRDGYTF
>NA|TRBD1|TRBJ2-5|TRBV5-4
TGTGCCAGCAGCTCCGGACAGGAGGAGACCCAGTACTTC
CASSSGQEETQYF
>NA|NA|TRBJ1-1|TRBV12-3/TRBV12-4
TGTGCCAGCAGCATTCAGGGAGGAACTGAAGCTTTCTTT
CASSIQGGTEAFF
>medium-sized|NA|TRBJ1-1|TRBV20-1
TGCAGTGCTAGTTTGGGCGTGATGAACACTGAAGCTTTCTTT
CSASLGVMNTEAFF
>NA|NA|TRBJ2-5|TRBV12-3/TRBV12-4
TGTGCCAGCAGTCACCGCCGGGGGACCCCCGAGACCCAGTACTTC
CASSHRRGTPETQYF
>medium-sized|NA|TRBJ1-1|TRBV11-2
TGTGCCAGCAGCGACCGGGGGCGAATCACTGAAGCTTTCTTT
CASSDRGRITEAFF
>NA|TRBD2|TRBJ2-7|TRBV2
TGTGCCAGCGGTCCAAGAAGCGGGGGCGAGCAGTACTTC
CASGPRSGGEQYF
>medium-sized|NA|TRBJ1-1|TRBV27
TGTGCCAGCAGCGACCCGAACACTGAAGCTTTCTTT
CASSDPNTEAFF
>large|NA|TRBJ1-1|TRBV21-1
TGTGCCAGCAGCAATACAGGGTGGGACACTGAAGCTTTCTTT
CASSNTGWDTEAFF
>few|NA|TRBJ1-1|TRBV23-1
TGCGCCAGCAGTCAATCGGAAGAGGCAGGGAACACTGAAGCTTTCTTT
CASSQSEEAGNTEAFF
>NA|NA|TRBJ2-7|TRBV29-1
TGCAGCGTTGAATCGTGGAAACAGAACTCCTACGAGCAGTACTTC
CSVESWKQNSYEQYF
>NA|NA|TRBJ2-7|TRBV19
TGTGCCACCCGGACGGAGAGCTCCTACGAGCAGTACTTC
CATRTESSYEQYF
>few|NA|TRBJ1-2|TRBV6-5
TGTGCCAGCAGTTACGAAGGTGGGGGCGGCTATGGCTACACCTTC
CASSYEGGGGYGYTF
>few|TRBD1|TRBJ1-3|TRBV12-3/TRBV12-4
TGTGCCAGCGGGGACAGGCTTGGAAACACCATATATTTT
CASGDRLGNTIYF
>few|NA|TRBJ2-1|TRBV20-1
TGCAGTGCTAGAAAGGGGCTGGTGGTCAATGAGCAGTTCTTC
CSARKGLVVNEQFF
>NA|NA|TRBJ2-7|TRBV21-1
TGTGCCAGCAGCAAAGTTGGGCCAGTCGTAATTTACGAGCAGTACTTC
CASSKVGPVVIYEQYF
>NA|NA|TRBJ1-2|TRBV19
TGTGCCAGTCAGCCCCTGTGGGGAGTAAGAGGCTACACCTTC
CASQPLWGVRGYTF
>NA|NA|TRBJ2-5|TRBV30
TGTGCCTGGAGGGACGGACAGGGCGGGAGGGAGACCCAGTACTTC
CAWRDGQGGRETQYF
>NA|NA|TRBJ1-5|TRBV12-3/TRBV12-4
TGTGCCAGCAGTTTAGGGTTCGGGGATCAGCCCCAGCATTTT
CASSLGFGDQPQHF
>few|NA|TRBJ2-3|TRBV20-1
TGCAGTGCTAGATGGCAGGGGCTAGGAGGCACAGATACGCAGTATTTT
CSARWQGLGGTDTQYF
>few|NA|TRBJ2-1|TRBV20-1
TGCAGTGCCTTTGAGGGGGGGGGCCTCAATGAGCAGTTCTTC
CSAFEGGGLNEQFF
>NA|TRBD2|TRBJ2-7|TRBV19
TGTGCCAGTAGTCCCCAAGCGGGAGAGGGCTCCTACGAGCAGTACTTC
CASSPQAGEGSYEQYF
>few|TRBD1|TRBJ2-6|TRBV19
TGTGCCAGTAGTCAGAGACAGGGAATTACCTCTGGGGCCAACGTCCTGACTTTC
CASSQRQGITSGANVLTF
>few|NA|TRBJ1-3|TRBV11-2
TGTGCCAGCAGCTTAGAGGGAGGCTCTGGAAACACCATATATTTT
CASSLEGGSGNTIYF
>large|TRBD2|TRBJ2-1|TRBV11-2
TGTGCCAGCAGCTCACCCGGGACTAGCGGATACAATGAGCAGTTCTTC
CASSSPGTSGYNEQFF